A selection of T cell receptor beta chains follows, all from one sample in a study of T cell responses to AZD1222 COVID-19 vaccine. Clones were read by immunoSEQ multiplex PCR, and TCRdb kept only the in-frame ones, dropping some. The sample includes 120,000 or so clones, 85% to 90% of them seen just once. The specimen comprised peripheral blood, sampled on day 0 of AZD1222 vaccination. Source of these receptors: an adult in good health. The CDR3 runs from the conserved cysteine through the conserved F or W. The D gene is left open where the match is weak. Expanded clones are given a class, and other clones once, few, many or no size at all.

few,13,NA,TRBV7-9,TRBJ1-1,CASSLIEQGYAFF,TGTGCCAGCAGCTTAATCGAACAGGGCTACGCTTTCTTT
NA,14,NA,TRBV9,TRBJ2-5,CASSVAGREETQYF,TGTGCCAGCAGCGTAGCGGGCAGGGAAGAGACCCAGTACTTC
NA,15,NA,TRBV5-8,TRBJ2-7,CASSLDDNFSYEQYF,TGTGCCAGCAGCTTGGATGATAATTTCTCCTACGAGCAGTACTTC
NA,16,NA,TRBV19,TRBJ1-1,CASSRGRRTEGNEAFF,TGTGCCAGTAGTAGGGGCCGGCGGACAGAAGGAAATGAAGCTTTCTTT
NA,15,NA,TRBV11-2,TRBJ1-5,CASSPGLNSNQPQHF,TGTGCCAGCAGCCCCGGACTGAACAGCAATCAGCCCCAGCATTTT
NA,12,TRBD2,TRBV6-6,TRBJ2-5,CASSPRGETQYF,TGTGCCAGCAGCCCGCGGGGGGAGACCCAGTACTTC
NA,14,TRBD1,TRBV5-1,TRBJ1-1,CASSFLGQGDEAFF,TGCGCCAGCAGCTTCCTAGGACAGGGGGATGAAGCTTTCTTT
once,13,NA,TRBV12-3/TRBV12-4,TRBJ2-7,CASRVGGGYEQYF,TGTGCCAGCCGGGTAGGGGGAGGCTACGAGCAGTACTTC
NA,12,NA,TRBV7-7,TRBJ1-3,CASLSVGNTIYF,TGTGCCAGCCTGTCAGTTGGAAACACCATATATTTT
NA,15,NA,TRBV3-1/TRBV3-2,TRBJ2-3,CASSPGEGLTDTQYF,TGTGCCAGCAGCCCAGGCGAGGGGTTAACAGATACGCAGTATTTT
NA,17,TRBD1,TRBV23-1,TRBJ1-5,CASSQPVTGTGHQPQHF,TGCGCCAGCAGTCAACCGGTTACCGGGACAGGGCATCAGCCCCAGCATTTT
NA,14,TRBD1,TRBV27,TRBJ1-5,CASRTGGPGQPQHF,TGTGCCAGCAGGACAGGGGGCCCCGGGCAGCCCCAGCATTTT
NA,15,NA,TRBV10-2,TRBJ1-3,CASSPGRLRLNTIYF,TGCGCCAGCAGCCCGGGACGACTACGGCTAAACACCATATATTTT
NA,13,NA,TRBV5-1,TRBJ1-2,CASSLLSDYGYTF,TGCGCCAGCAGCTTGCTCAGCGACTATGGCTACACCTTC
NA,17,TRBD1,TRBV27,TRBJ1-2,CASSLDGPGQAYYGYTF,TGTGCCAGCAGTCTGGACGGTCCGGGACAGGCCTACTATGGCTACACCTTC
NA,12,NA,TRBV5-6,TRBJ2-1,CASSYGGGEQFF,TGTGCCAGCAGCTACGGGGGAGGTGAGCAGTTCTTC
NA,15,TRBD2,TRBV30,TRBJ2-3,CAWSVIAGALVAQYF,TGTGCCTGGAGTGTAATAGCGGGGGCCTTGGTCGCGCAGTATTTT
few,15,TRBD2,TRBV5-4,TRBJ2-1,CASSLSGGTYNEQFF,TGTGCCAGCAGCTTGAGCGGGGGCACCTACAATGAGCAGTTCTTC
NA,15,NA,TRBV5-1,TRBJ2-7,CASSYTGGGGYEQYF,TGCGCCAGCAGTTACACTGGGGGTGGAGGCTACGAGCAGTACTTC
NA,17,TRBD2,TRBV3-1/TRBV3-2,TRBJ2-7,CASSPGRGEVSSYEQYF,TGTGCCAGCAGCCCCGGACGGGGGGAGGTAAGCTCCTACGAGCAGTACTTC
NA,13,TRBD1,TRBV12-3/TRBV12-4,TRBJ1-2,CASNDRGRVGYTF,TGTGCCAGCAATGACAGGGGGCGGGTTGGCTACACCTTC
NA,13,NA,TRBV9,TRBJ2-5,CASSEGPMGTQYF,TGTGCCAGCAGCGAGGGCCCCATGGGGACCCAGTACTTC
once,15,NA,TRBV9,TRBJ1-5,CASSVGWQGGQPQHF,TGTGCCAGCAGCGTAGGGTGGCAGGGCGGTCAGCCCCAGCATTTT
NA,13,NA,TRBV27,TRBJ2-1,CASSLSGDNEQFF,TGTGCCAGCAGTTTATCAGGGGACAATGAGCAGTTCTTC
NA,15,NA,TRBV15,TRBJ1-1,CATSRDSRAKAEAFF,TGTGCCACCAGCAGAGATTCGAGGGCAAAGGCTGAAGCTTTCTTT
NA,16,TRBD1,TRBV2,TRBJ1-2,CASSVQLGQGANGYTF,TGTGCCAGCAGTGTTCAACTCGGACAGGGGGCGAATGGCTACACCTTC